A selection of T cell receptor beta chains follows, all from one sample in a study of blood T cell repertoires in COVID-19. The method was immunoSEQ multiplex PCR; TCRdb's version includes in-frame clones alone and lacks a portion of them. This sample carries about 150,000 clones, under 85% of them seen once, and the ten largest clones take 0.6% to 0.7%. Sequences were obtained from peripheral blood. The receptors shown here come from a man aged 55-75 years with COVID-19, enrolled during active disease. The CDR3 runs from the conserved cysteine through the conserved F or W. A D gene is named only where the DNA matches it firmly. Where a row states a size, it is once, few, many or the class of an expanded clone; other rows omit it.

-,TRBV5-8,TRBJ1-2,-,CASSFLTTTNYGYTF,TGTGCCAGCAGCTTTTTGACAACAACTAACTATGGCTACACCTTC
-,TRBV14,TRBJ2-1,-,CASSSRTSGGEQFF,TGTGCCAGCAGCTCCCGGACGTCCGGGGGTGAGCAGTTCTTC
TRBD1,TRBV7-9,TRBJ1-1,-,CASSLVSRGQGDTEAFF,TGTGCCAGCAGCTTAGTCTCGAGGGGACAGGGCGACACTGAAGCTTTCTTT
-,TRBV6-5,TRBJ1-5,-,CASSLGGPDQPQHF,TGTGCCAGCTCCCTGGGGGGGCCCGATCAGCCCCAGCATTTT
TRBD1,TRBV6-5,TRBJ1-1,-,CASRKGTGWDTEAFF,TGTGCCAGCAGAAAGGGGACAGGGTGGGACACTGAAGCTTTCTTT
TRBD1,TRBV7-2,TRBJ2-1,-,CASSLGTGGNEQFF,TGTGCCAGCAGCTTAGGGACAGGGGGCAATGAGCAGTTCTTC
TRBD1,TRBV12-5,TRBJ1-6,-,CASGPGQGAGSPLHF,TGTGCTAGTGGTCCCGGACAGGGGGCAGGATCACCCCTCCACTTT
TRBD1,TRBV27,TRBJ1-2,-,CASSLRTGGGSGYTF,TGTGCCAGCAGTTTGAGGACAGGGGGGGGTAGTGGCTACACCTTC
TRBD1,TRBV6-5,TRBJ1-5,-,CASSYTGQGQPQHF,TGTGCCAGCAGTTACACCGGACAGGGACAGCCCCAGCATTTT
TRBD1,TRBV5-1,TRBJ2-7,-,CASSVPGTGDNEQYF,TGCGCCAGCAGCGTACCCGGGACAGGGGATAACGAGCAGTACTTC
-,TRBV4-2,TRBJ1-1,-,CASSQAPSRGHTEAFF,TGTGCCAGCAGCCAAGCCCCAAGCAGAGGGCACACTGAAGCTTTCTTT
TRBD2,TRBV15,TRBJ2-1,-,CATSGTSGGSSYNEQFF,TGTGCCACCAGCGGGACTAGCGGGGGAAGCTCCTACAATGAGCAGTTCTTC
-,TRBV6-2/TRBV6-3,TRBJ1-1,-,CASSLARGTEAFF,TGTGCCAGCAGTCTAGCACGAGGCACTGAAGCTTTCTTT
-,TRBV27,TRBJ1-1,-,CASSRGQSLEAFF,TGTGCCAGCAGTCGCGGACAGAGCCTAGAAGCTTTCTTT
TRBD1,TRBV7-2,TRBJ1-3,once,CASSGRQGEFSGNTIYF,TGTGCCAGCAGCGGGAGGCAGGGGGAGTTCTCTGGAAACACCATATATTTT
-,TRBV7-2,TRBJ2-1,-,CASSLSGQLLGGEQFF,TGTGCCAGCAGCTTATCTGGACAGCTCCTTGGAGGTGAGCAGTTCTTC
TRBD2,TRBV19,TRBJ2-2,-,CASSRTSGGRDTGELFF,TGTGCCAGTAGTAGGACTAGCGGGGGCCGGGACACCGGGGAGCTGTTTTTT
-,TRBV11-3,TRBJ2-1,-,CASSLMRSSYNEQFF,TGTGCCAGCAGCTTAATGCGTAGCTCCTACAATGAGCAGTTCTTC
TRBD1,TRBV9,TRBJ1-2,-,CASSVGQGGGNYGYTF,TGTGCCAGCAGCGTAGGACAGGGGGGAGGTAACTATGGCTACACCTTC
-,TRBV7-2,TRBJ2-3,few,CASSTFTDTQYF,TGTGCCAGCAGCACATTCACAGATACGCAGTATTTT
TRBD2,TRBV7-3,TRBJ2-1,-,CASSLLAGGYEQFF,TGTGCCAGCAGCTTACTAGCGGGAGGGTATGAGCAGTTCTTC
-,TRBV6-5,TRBJ1-2,-,CASTPGTANYGYTF,TGTGCCAGCACCCCCGGAACAGCAAACTATGGCTACACCTTC
TRBD1,TRBV14,TRBJ1-6,-,CAGSPRGGQGIWFGSPLHF,TGTGCCGGCAGCCCGCGCGGGGGACAGGGCATATGGTTTGGTTCACCCCTCCACTTT
-,TRBV7-3,TRBJ2-3,-,CASSSGLRTDTQYF,TGTGCCAGCAGCTCAGGACTACGCACAGATACGCAGTATTTT
TRBD1,TRBV10-1,TRBJ1-2,-,CASSFTGVGTF,TGCGCCAGCAGTTTTACAGGGGTAGGCACCTTC
TRBD1,TRBV18,TRBJ2-6,-,CASSGQGISGANVLTF,TGTGCCAGCTCAGGACAGGGAATATCTGGGGCCAACGTCCTGACTTTC
TRBD1,TRBV4-3,TRBJ1-3,-,CASSQDLTGFGGNTIYF,TGCGCCAGCAGCCAAGATTTGACAGGGTTCGGTGGAAACACCATATATTTT
TRBD1,TRBV5-4,TRBJ2-3,-,CASSSRGLGQERNTQYF,TGTGCCAGCAGCTCCCGGGGACTGGGACAGGAGAGGAATACGCAGTATTTT
TRBD1,TRBV2,TRBJ1-6,-,CASRETGSNSPLHF,TGTGCCAGCAGAGAGACAGGGTCGAATTCACCCCTCCACTTT
TRBD1,TRBV12-3/TRBV12-4,TRBJ2-7,-,CASSLGQGEQYF,TGTGCCAGCAGTTTGGGACAGGGCGAGCAGTACTTC
-,TRBV19,TRBJ1-1,once,CASSIGEGLNTEAFF,TGTGCCAGTAGTATAGGGGAGGGCCTGAACACTGAAGCTTTCTTT
-,TRBV15,TRBJ1-6,-,CATSRGGGTLSSPLHF,TGTGCCACCAGCAGAGGGGGGGGGACTTTGAGTTCACCCCTCCACTTT
-,TRBV14,TRBJ2-2,-,CASKSQGGTGELFF,TGTGCCAGCAAGTCCCAGGGAGGCACCGGGGAGCTGTTTTTT
TRBD2,TRBV29-1,TRBJ2-1,-,CSVGLAGTNEQFF,TGCAGCGTAGGACTAGCGGGAACTAATGAGCAGTTCTTC
TRBD1,TRBV10-3,TRBJ2-3,once,CAISELRQGLTSTDTQYF,TGTGCCATCAGTGAGTTGAGACAGGGATTAACTAGCACAGATACGCAGTATTTT
TRBD2,TRBV6-4,TRBJ2-3,-,CASSRHSGPGNTQYF,TGTGCCAGCAGTCGACATAGCGGGCCGGGGAATACGCAGTATTTT
-,TRBV7-6,TRBJ1-2,-,CASSKGQIYGYTF,TGTGCCAGCAGCAAAGGACAGATCTATGGCTACACCTTC
TRBD1,TRBV11-2,TRBJ1-1,-,CASSRETGPEAFF,TGTGCCAGCAGCCGGGAGACAGGGCCTGAAGCTTTCTTT
-,TRBV11-2,TRBJ1-1,-,CASSLFAEAFF,TGTGCCAGCAGCTTGTTCGCTGAAGCTTTCTTT
TRBD2,TRBV5-4,TRBJ2-2,few,CASSWGASGGDTGELFF,TGTGCCAGCAGCTGGGGGGCTAGCGGGGGAGATACCGGGGAGCTGTTTTTT
-,TRBV15,TRBJ1-4,-,CATSRGQGHEKLFF,TGTGCCACCAGCAGAGGTCAGGGTCACGAAAAACTGTTTTTT
TRBD1,TRBV24-1,TRBJ1-4,few,CATSDPTGGATNEKLFF,TGTGCCACCAGTGATCCAACAGGGGGGGCAACTAATGAAAAACTGTTTTTT
-,TRBV2,TRBJ2-1,-,CASSEALQAHEQFF,TGTGCCAGCAGTGAAGCGCTTCAAGCCCATGAGCAGTTCTTC
-,TRBV19,TRBJ2-3,-,CASSIDNELVSTDTQYF,TGTGCCAGTAGTATAGATAACGAGCTAGTATCCACAGATACGCAGTATTTT
TRBD2,TRBV19,TRBJ2-3,-,CASGTSGVRTDTQYF,TGTGCCAGTGGGACTAGCGGAGTTCGCACAGATACGCAGTATTTT
-,TRBV7-2,TRBJ2-7,-,CASSLSPVPYEQYF,TGTGCCAGCAGCTTATCGCCGGTTCCCTACGAGCAGTACTTC